This T cell receptor (beta chain) appears in the sequencing data of a study of cytomegalovirus exposure and HLA in healthy donors. PCR amplification relied on 60 Vbeta primers (plus 13 Jbeta primers). Data came from immunoSEQ multiplex PCR; TCRdb stores just in-frame clones and leaves some out. The sample records 120,000 or so clones, 70% to 85% being singletons. The CDR3 has 16 amino acids. Losses at the gene ends were 4 bases for V and 0 bases for J; bases not matched to a gene: 2. Sequencing was carried out using PBMCs. The source is a man between 18 and 35 years old in good health and CMV-seronegative. This rearrangement joins TRBV23-1 to TRBJ1-5; 11 nucleotides match TRBD1. TRBV23-1 is known as an ORF, though its function is uncertain. As DNA, the CDR3 is TGCGCCAGCAGTCGGACAGGGGGCCATAGCAATCAGCCCCAGCATTTT. This gives the protein CASSRTGGHSNQPQHF.